Detailed here is one TCR beta chain. Its antigen remains unknown. The sample is drawn from a study of cytomegalovirus exposure and HLA in healthy donors. The study's findings and limits: A missense variant in DCLRE1C was later tied to TCR beta V- and J-gene trimming. Within an earlier analysis, most TCR beta V segments proved productive either about 87% or about 30% of the time.

The PCR made use of 60 Vbeta and 13 Jbeta primers. Clones were read by immunoSEQ multiplex PCR, and TCRdb kept only the in-frame ones, dropping some. This table holds over 200,000 clones, 77% found once. Trimming removed 6 bases from V and 9 bases from J, with 23 bases in between. Looked up from germline, CDR1 is SQVTM and CDR2 is ANQGSEA. This CDR3 comprises 14 residues. Sequenced material: PBMCs. The genes are TRBV29-1 and TRBJ2-5; the D gene is possibly TRBD2 (5 bases). The source is an older woman in good health and CMV-seropositive. The CDR3 loop is CSVAMSGATSAQYF. CDR3 bases: TGCAGCGTGGCAATGAGCGGAGCGACGTCGGCCCAGTACTTC.